This T cell receptor (beta chain) was documented in a study of cytomegalovirus exposure and HLA in healthy donors. At the level of the study: Around 80 million unique TCR sequences came from HLA-typed donors in an early release. About four fifths of 398 genotyped donors fell in the Caucasian-associated ancestry cluster.

The CDR3 contains 15 residues. Looked up from germline, CDR1 is SGHRS and CDR2 is YFSETQ. V was pared by 7 bases and J by 2 bases, with 9 bases of the junction left unmatched. PCR amplification relied on 60 Vbeta primers (plus 13 Jbeta primers). Profiled with immunoSEQ multiplex PCR; TCRdb holds only in-frame clones, not every one. The sample holds around 64,000 clones, about four fifths seen once. The specimen was PBMCs. This sequence was found in a man younger than 40 in good health and CMV-seropositive. This rearrangement joins TRBV5-1 to TRBJ2-5; TRBD1 matches at 9 bases. The CDR3 nucleotides are TGCGCCAGCTCCTGGGGGACAGGGTCTCAAGAGACCCAGTACTTC. It codes for CASSWGTGSQETQYF.